This TCR beta chain comes out of a study of radiotherapy plus CTLA-4 blockade in lung cancer. TCRdb's copy holds only in-frame clones and misses some; the assay was immunoSEQ multiplex PCR. The sample holds 80,000 or so clones, 60% to 85% seen once. On this clone: Its cognate antigen is unknown.

Germline V gives CDR1 SNHLY, CDR2 FYNNEI. Trimming took 6 bases from V and 6 from J; bases not matched to a gene: 8. The CDR3 totals 15 residues. The study's findings and limits: The study found tumor-derived TCR clones expanded in blood after radiotherapy plus ipilimumab.

The sequence derives from a human donor with non-small cell lung cancer whose response to radiotherapy plus ipilimumab could not be evaluated. Some clones in this sample may be carry-over from other donors' samples. The sample consisted of peripheral blood, taken from a patient treated with radiotherapy plus ipilimumab. The rearrangement joins TRBV2 to TRBJ1-6, with 7 bases identical to TRBD1. CDR3 protein: CASSLDRPRNSPLHF. The CDR3 coding sequence is TGTGCCAGCAGCTTGGACAGGCCACGTAATTCACCCCTCCACTTT.